This T cell receptor beta chain was identified in a study of CD4 T cells in relation to SARS-CoV-2 and coronaviruses. Points on this clone: Antigen unknown.

CDR3 size: 13 residues. Germline V CDR1 and CDR2: MNHNY, SVGAGI (reference sequence). V was trimmed by 1 base and J by 3 bases, leaving 3 bases between them. Findings and caveats of the study: Roughly 65% of donors had memory CD4+ clonotypes crossrecognizing SARS-CoV-2 and common cold coronavirus spike.

Data came from immunoSEQ multiplex PCR; TCRdb stores just in-frame clones and leaves some out. The table includes about 56,000 clones, around 92% detected once. Input material: naive CD4+ T cells from PBMCs. Subset denoted: naive CD4+ T cells isolated by negative enrichment. This chain links TRBV6-6 with TRBJ2-2; D remains unclear. This TCR derives from an adult with COVID-19. This CDR3 is CASSYLDTGELFF. CDR3 bases: TGTGCCAGCAGTTACTTGGACACCGGGGAGCTGTTTTTT.